The 26 T cell receptor beta chains in this list originate from one sample, sequenced in a study of CD8 T cells in ankylosing spondylitis. Using its own MiXCR run on the 5' RACE reads, TCRdb lists one record per CDR3 protein. The top ten hold roughly 16% of the sample, which has 150,000 or so distinct CDR3 sequences, approximately 10% seen once. The material sequenced was blood, either unsorted or a sorted T cell fraction (not recorded which). The receptors were sampled from a female donor with ankylosing spondylitis or in good health (not recorded which).

The chain carries TRBV4-1 and TRBJ2-7; 9 nucleotides agree with TRBD1. The CDR3 contains 15 residues. CDR1 and CDR2 (germline): MGHRA, YSYEKL. V was clipped by 3 bases and J by 4 bases; unmatched bases: 7. CDR3 residues: CASSHTGTGSYEQYF. The CDR3 DNA is TGCGCCAGCAGCCACACCGGGACAGGGAGTTACGAGCAGTACTTC.

This clonotype was observed at least ten times. Here the CDR3 reads CASNDGGFYTEAFF. CDR3 bases: TGTGCCAGCAATGATGGGGGTTTTTACACTGAAGCTTTCTTT. J is TRBJ1-1 and V is TRBV12-3 or TRBV12-4; D may be TRBD1 (5 bases). The CDR3 has 14 residues. V lost 7 bases and J 3 bases, leaving 15 bases between the germline ends.

This clonotype has just a few counts. The chain is built from TRBV7-6 and TRBJ1-5; maybe TRBD1 (5 bases). Per the germline V gene, CDR1 is SGHVS and CDR2 is FNYEAQ. The CDR3 has 14 amino acids. V lost 5 bases to trimming and J lost 7 bases, with 15 bases between them. CDR3 protein: CASSQIQGGQPQHF. CDR3 nucleotide sequence: TGTGCCAGCAGCCAAATCCAGGGAGGCCAGCCCCAGCATTTT.

This clonotype was counted ten times or more. The chain links TRBV12-3 or TRBV12-4 to TRBJ2-3, with TRBD1 matching over 8 bases. The CDR3 covers 14 residues. With 5 bases clipped from V and 5 bases from J, the junction kept 6 bases outside the gene matches. The CDR3 nucleotides read TGTGCCAGCAGTAACCAGGGGGCGGAAGATACGCAGTATTTT. Translating gives CASSNQGAEDTQYF.

In this sample, this clonotype turned up a few times. This chain uses TRBV29-1 with TRBJ1-1, with D possibly being TRBD1 (6 bases). Trimming removed 6 bases at V and 6 bases at J, with 17 bases between. The germline CDR1 and CDR2 sequences are SQVTM and ANQGSEA. This CDR3 has 13 amino acids. The CDR3 reads CSVPPTGRAEAFF. The DNA of the CDR3 is TGCAGCGTCCCCCCCACAGGGAGGGCTGAAGCTTTCTTT.

This sequence joins TRBV4-3 and TRBJ2-7, with a weak D call TRBD1 (6 bases). V was trimmed by 0 bases and J by 3 bases, leaving 12 bases between them. Germline CDR1 and CDR2: LGHNA and YSLEER. The CDR3 length is 15 residues. CDR3 sequence: CASSQDTGLNYEQYF. CDR3 nucleotide sequence: TGCGCCAGCAGCCAAGACACAGGGTTGAACTACGAGCAGTACTTC.

CDR3 residues: CASSASGLAGKETQYF. CDR3 coding DNA: TGTGCCAGCAGCGCGTCGGGGCTAGCGGGAAAAGAGACCCAGTACTTC. The chain recombines TRBV7-2 with TRBJ2-5; 9 bases fit TRBD2. The CDR3 totals 16 residues. The germline V gene encodes CDR1 SGHTA and CDR2 FQGNSA. The V gene end was trimmed by 5 bases and the J gene end by 3 bases; junction bases not matched to a gene: 10. The whole variable domain, remainder taken from reference TRBV7-2 and TRBJ2-5, is GAGVSQSPSNKVTEKGKDVELRCDPISGHTALYWYRQSLGQGLEFLIYFQGNSAPDKSGLPSDRFSAERTGGSVSTLTIQRTQQEDSAVYLCASSASGLAGKETQYFGPGTRLLVL.

The table lists this clonotype with a few counts. The chain couples TRBV19 to TRBJ2-5; D is unclear. V lost 6 bases to trimming and J lost 1 base, with 3 bases between them. Germline V lookup: CDR1 LNHDA, CDR2 SQIVND (reference sequence). This CDR3 has 11 residues. The CDR3 protein is CASRFQETQYF. CDR3 sequence (DNA): TGTGCCAGTAGATTCCAAGAGACCCAGTACTTC.

V and J are TRBV19 and TRBJ1-3; D is uncertain. This CDR3 spans 12 amino acids. CDR1 LNHDA and CDR2 SQIVND come from the germline V gene (reference sequence). With 10 bases removed from V and 3 bases from J, the gap between germline ends came to 10 bases. CDR3 DNA sequence: TGTGCCACCGGGGAGTTTGGAAACACCATATATTTT. Its translation is CATGEFGNTIYF.

V usage is TRBV6-5 and J usage is TRBJ1-5; D is possibly TRBD1 (6 bases). V lost 2 bases and J lost 0, with 8 bases in between. There are 15 residues in the CDR3. The germline gives CDR1 MNHEY, CDR2 SVGAGI. The CDR3 DNA is TGTGCCAGCAGTTACGTGACAGGTAGCAATCAGCCCCAGCATTTT. Its translation is CASSYVTGSNQPQHF.

The rearrangement uses TRBV4-3 and TRBJ1-1; no firm D call. The V and J ends lost 4 bases and 0 bases respectively, with 9 bases between them. The CDR3 contains 14 residues. Germline CDR1 reads LGHNA; CDR2 reads YSLEER. The CDR3 here is CASSPMKMNTEAFF. In DNA form, the CDR3 reads TGCGCCAGCAGCCCGATGAAGATGAACACTGAAGCTTTCTTT.

Ten or more counts support this clonotype. The rearrangement links TRBV12-3 or TRBV12-4 to TRBJ2-1, with TRBD2 identical over 16 bases. Trimming at V came to 6 bases and at J to 10 bases, leaving 6 bases not matched to a gene. There are 15 residues in the CDR3. The CDR3 sequence: CASRWGLAGGDEQFF. For the CDR3, the DNA is TGTGCCAGCAGATGGGGACTAGCGGGAGGGGACGAGCAGTTCTTC.

This clonotype was seen a few times. Its ends do not fully match the called genes, so a read error is possible. The chain recombines TRBV28 with TRBJ2-3; D is undetermined. The CDR3 extends over 14 amino acids. Per the germline V gene, CDR1 is MDHEN and CDR2 is SYDVKM. CDR3 nucleotide sequence: TGTGCCAGCAGCGCCGACGCGAGTCCAGATTCGCAGTATTTT. Translation: CASSADASPDSQYF.

The CDR3 spells CSASPRGGRHNEQFF. The CDR3 DNA is TGCAGTGCTTCCCCGCGGGGAGGTCGACACAATGAGCAGTTCTTC. The chain combines TRBV20-1 with TRBJ2-1; maybe TRBD2 (6 bases). V was pared by 5 bases and J by 5 bases, with 19 bases between. Looked up from germline, CDR1 is DFQATT and CDR2 is SNEGSKA (reference sequence). The CDR3 sequence is 15 residues long.

In this sample, this clonotype turned up many times. The rearrangement uses TRBV29-1 and TRBJ2-3, with D unresolved. V lost 8 bases to trimming and J lost 0 bases, with 15 bases between them. In germline, CDR1 is SQVTM, CDR2 ANQGSEA. The CDR3 has 14 residues. DNA for the CDR3: TGCAGCTGTTGGACGGAACTTAGCACAGATACGCAGTATTTT. Translated, it gives CSCWTELSTDTQYF.

At least ten counts were recorded for this clonotype. This CDR3 is CASSQDLTIVELFF. In DNA form, the CDR3 reads TGCGCCAGCAGCCAGGACCTGACGATCGTGGAGCTGTTTTTT. This sequence joins TRBV4-3 and TRBJ2-2; D gene ambiguous. V dropped 3 bases and J dropped 10 bases, with 15 bases sitting between them. CDR1 is LGHNA and CDR2 is YSLEER in the germline V gene. CDR3 length: 14 residues.

Ten or more counts support this clonotype. The chain recombines TRBV14 with TRBJ2-1; D is perhaps TRBD1 (6 bases). Germline loops: CDR1 SGHDN, CDR2 FVKESK. V was trimmed by 8 bases and J by 5 bases, leaving 16 bases between them. The CDR3 is 14 residues long. CDR3 region: CASSGPGQNNEQFF. The CDR3 DNA reads TGTGCCAGCTCAGGTCCGGGACAAAACAATGAGCAGTTCTTC.

The J gene is TRBJ2-5, the V gene TRBV5-1; perhaps TRBD2 as D (6 bases). The CDR3 sequence is 16 residues long. Germline values: CDR1 SGHRS, CDR2 YFSETQ. V was cut by 7 bases and J by 1 base, with 20 bases left in between. The CDR3: CASVWEAGGGQETQYF. CDR3 bases: TGCGCCAGCGTATGGGAAGCGGGTGGCGGCCAAGAGACCCAGTACTTC.

This clonotype was seen a handful of times. J is TRBJ2-1 and V is TRBV20-1; either TRBD1 or TRBD2 may supply D (7 bases each). There are 14 residues in the CDR3. Per the germline V gene, CDR1 is DFQATT and CDR2 is SNEGSKA (reference sequence). V lost 3 bases, J lost 4 bases, and 13 bases lay in between. The CDR3 bases are TGCAGTGCTAGGCAGGGGGGGCATTACAATGAGCAGTTCTTC. Translation: CSARQGGHYNEQFF.

This clonotype was observed a few times. V gene TRBV6-2 or TRBV6-3 combines with J gene TRBJ2-1; 8 nucleotides match TRBD1. CDR1 is MNHEY and CDR2 is SVGEGT in the germline V gene. The CDR3 has 15 amino acids. Trimming at V came to 6 bases and at J to 2 bases, leaving 6 bases not matched to a gene. DNA for the CDR3: TGTGCCAGCAGCTTGGACAGGGTGGCCTACAATGAGCAGTTCTTC. It codes for CASSLDRVAYNEQFF.

In its sample, this clonotype was seen a few times. J is TRBJ2-1 and V is TRBV7-9; D unresolved. V gave up 4 bases and J gave up 7 bases, with 20 bases separating them. Germline V gives CDR1 SEHNR, CDR2 FQNEAQ (reference sequence). The CDR3 loop spans 16 amino acids. Here the CDR3 reads CASSSPLGPHRNEQFF. In DNA, the CDR3 is TGTGCCAGCAGCTCACCACTCGGGCCGCACCGTAATGAGCAGTTCTTC.

This clonotype was found many times. J is TRBJ2-2 and V is TRBV7-9; weak D call: TRBD1 (5 bases). V lost 1 base, J lost 1 base, and 10 bases lay in between. This CDR3 has 16 amino acids. Germline V lookup: CDR1 SEHNR, CDR2 FQNEAQ (reference sequence). The CDR3 region is CASSLGYRRNTGELFF. The CDR3 DNA is TGTGCCAGCAGCTTAGGGTACAGGAGGAACACCGGGGAGCTGTTTTTT.

The chain combines TRBV6-1 with TRBJ2-1; 10 bases line up with TRBD1. The V and J ends lost 2 bases and 7 bases, in that order; junction bases with no gene match: 8. Germline CDR1 and CDR2: MNHNS and SASEGT. The CDR3 totals 16 residues. As DNA, the CDR3 is TGTGCCAGCAGTGAAAGGGACAGGGGCCTTGAGAATGAGCAGTTCTTC. Translating gives CASSERDRGLENEQFF.

The genes are TRBV7-2 and TRBJ1-3, with no clear D. This CDR3 has 15 residues. Deletions cut 1 base from V and 0 bases from J, with 7 bases between. Germline V gene data show CDR1 as SGHTA and CDR2 as FQGNSA. As DNA, the CDR3 is TGTGCCAGCAGCTTAGATCTGGGCTCTGGAAACACCATATATTTT. Its protein is CASSLDLGSGNTIYF.

The V and J genes are TRBV7-9 and TRBJ2-1; 11 nucleotides line up with TRBD2. This CDR3 has 15 residues. Germline V gene sequence: CDR1 SEHNR, CDR2 FQNEAQ (reference sequence). J gave up 8 bases and V 5 bases, and 8 bases lay outside the gene matches. The CDR3 nucleotides read TGTGCCAGCAGCCCAACTAGCGGGAGAGGTTATGAGCAGTTCTTC. Its protein is CASSPTSGRGYEQFF.

This clonotype has only a few counts. The chain recombines TRBV14 with TRBJ2-7; maybe TRBD2 (5 bases). Germline CDR1 reads SGHDN; CDR2 reads FVKESK. V lost 0 bases and J lost 1, with 7 bases in between. The CDR3 consists of 14 residues. The CDR3 nucleotides read TGTGCCAGCAGCCAAGAACGGGGATCCTACGAGCAGTACTTC. It codes for CASSQERGSYEQYF.